This TCR beta chain was documented in a study of cytomegalovirus exposure and HLA in healthy donors (dated by TCRdb to the late 2010s). About the investigation overall: An earlier analysis of several hundred of the donors reported 250 to 300 Gb of sequence data and about 100 million unique TCR beta sequences from 150 million to 200 million T cells. An early release covering roughly 600 HLA-typed donors comprised 250 to 350 gigabases of sequencing data and approximately 85 million unique TCR sequences. The genetic ancestry cluster associated with self-reported Caucasian donors included roughly four fifths of the approximately 410 genotyped donors. The study aimed to test whether cataloging public T cell receptors could reveal signatures of past pathogen exposure. The T cell repertoires of under 750 subjects were profiled by immunosequencing and related to cytomegalovirus serostatus. Along with the approximately 650-subject first cohort, a separate validation cohort of over a hundred different subjects was used. High-throughput TCR immunosequencing, statistical association of individual TCRs with disease status, and machine learning were combined to predict cytomegalovirus infection status. To study patterns of TCR occurrence, a later analysis re-analyzed previously published TCR beta repertoires from 650 to 750 donors and added high-resolution HLA genotyping. Rather than using new phenotypic data, the later analysis identified candidate immune exposures from TCR beta sequences and from how often those sequences occurred across donors. In an earlier analysis of more than 550 of the donors, high-throughput TCR beta sequencing was used to judge whether each TCR beta V gene segment behaved as functional or pseudogenic. Donor age, sex, ethnicity and CMV serostatus were compiled alongside the repertoire data. In a later genetic analysis, genome-wide SNP genotypes for about 55% of the 666 donors were used, and that subset was treated as a discovery cohort. Every repertoire in the discovery cohort had been generated on one and the same sequencing platform. HLA typing included class I and class II loci at four-digit resolution. The number of typed donors differed by locus: about 620-640 for A, B, C, DRB1 and DQB1; approximately 520 for DQA1; around 580 for DPA1; and around 450 for DPB1. Five DR-DQ haplotypes were handled as single units for association and clustering because linkage in the cohort was strong. Across approximately 400 genotyped donors of the cohort, an average of about 200,000 unique TCR beta nucleotide sequences per donor were sequenced, and roughly 18% of those sequences were non-productive. The paper as a whole reports these results and caveats: According to a later analysis, parvovirus B19, influenza, CMV and Epstein-Barr virus appeared linked to several top co-occurrence clusters. A later analysis associated 16,951 TCR beta sequences with specific HLA alleles at a false discovery rate of 0.05. Most CMV-associated TCR beta chains appeared to be HLA-restricted in a later analysis, and the HLA associations seemed to be driven largely by CMV exposure. In an earlier analysis of more than 450 of the donors, most TCR beta V segments were observed in productive rearrangements about 87% or about 30% of the time, broadly matching IMGT annotations. In a later genetic analysis, fewer N-insertions in productive TCRs were reported among donors in an Asian-associated ancestry cluster than the roughly 640-donor mean. Some IMGT-functional V segments, including TRBV6-2 and TRBV6-3, could not be told apart with the 87-base-pair reads, so those segments were excluded. This cohort had only TCR beta chains sequenced, and the lack of alpha or paired-chain data limited which features could be detected. Correlated functional status among segregating V segments might be attributable to linkage disequilibrium, but an unknown experimental factor could not be ruled out. The study gave a list of under 200 TCR beta chains associated with cytomegalovirus. Because HLA typing was unavailable for some donors at each locus, only the typed subset was used in association tests. In vitro tests confirmed that three of the cytomegalovirus-associated TCR beta chains recognize cytomegalovirus antigens. In a later analysis, the rate of TCR association differed among HLA loci, with DRB1 alleles having the most associated TCRs and HLA-C alleles having the fewest. Roughly uniform sequencing depth across donors was assumed in presence/absence analyses, although this assumption may not hold. The authors suggested that the approach could potentially be generalized to other disease states and immunological phenotypes. A further reported finding was that TCR beta sequences accurately predicted the HLA-A and HLA-B alleles for most subjects in the first cohort. A group of highly shared sequence variants was considered likely to be a technical artifact of the sequencing pipeline. The only immune exposure information available for the cohort was CMV serostatus. In both the original and validation cohorts, the classifier was reported to diagnose cytomegalovirus status with high specificity and sensitivity. In a later analysis, HLA-associated TCR beta chains showed more clonal expansion and lower generation probabilities than non-associated chains that were equally common. Roughly 17 rarely observed V segments, including chromosome 9 orphons, were excluded from the earlier analysis of about 500 of the donors because counts were too low. Assigning TCR associations to individual alleles was difficult when HLA alleles, especially DR and DQ, strongly co-occurred. While some public TCRs were present in many individuals, most TCR sequences turned up only very rarely across donors. In a later genetic analysis, a missense DCLRE1C variant was associated with V-gene and J-gene trimming of TCR beta chains, and the association was replicated in an independent cohort.

The cohort consisted of 666 healthy bone marrow donors. At the time of sampling, all cohort members were nominally healthy, though unrecorded immune exposures were likely present. The donor tested CMV seropositive, placing the donor among the 289 seropositive members of the cohort. A peripheral blood sample was collected from each donor, and TCR beta sequencing was performed on peripheral blood mononuclear cells. Genomic DNA extraction from the blood cell samples was performed with the Qiagen DNeasy Blood Extraction Kit. From a lookup of the germline V gene, CDR1 and CDR2 are KGHSH and LQKENI. The CDR3 goes from the cysteine to the phenylalanine over 16 residues. The retained sequence is limited to the CDR3, 48 bases, with the frame set at the first base. Trimming takes 5 bases off V and 8 bases off J; junction bases not matched to a gene: 12. The method behind the library was the immunoSEQ multiplex PCR assay. For the multiplex PCR, a mixture combining 60 forward primers for TCR Vbeta segments and 13 reverse primers for TCR Jbeta segments was used. Amplification of the CDR3 region of rearranged TCR beta genes was performed with a multiplex PCR assay on genomic DNA. The amplified TCR beta libraries were sequenced on the Illumina HiSeq System as 87-base-pair reads. The paper's data handling went like this. In a later analysis, approximately 74 million unique TCR beta chains were counted across the approximately 670 repertoires, and about 10 million of these chains were shared by at least two donors. Raw reads were error-corrected and collapsed into unique sequences by a nearest-neighbor algorithm in which closely related sequences were merged to remove PCR and sequencing errors. CDR3 sequences were aligned to IMGT reference sequences to assign V, D and J gene segments. Each retained sequence needed at least a six-nucleotide match to both a V gene segment and a J gene segment. A rearrangement was called productive if the CDR3 had no stop codons and remained in frame with V and J, and every other rearrangement was called non-productive. Following IMGT convention, CDR3 was defined as the stretch from the second conserved V-encoded cysteine to the conserved J-encoded phenylalanine. The earlier analysis of 587 of the donors excluded sequences that lacked an unambiguous match to a single V gene segment. An earlier analysis of roughly 590 of the donors called V segments functional above 56.7% productive rearrangements and segregating when the between-donor standard deviation exceeded 5%. A statistical classification framework was built to diagnose cytomegalovirus status from the catalog of TCR beta chain sequences. In a later analysis, TCR nucleotide sequences were compared against IMGT/GENE-DB human TR gene sequences so that V and J genes could be assigned. In a later analysis, CDR3 sequences and most-parsimonious VDJ recombination scenarios were assigned using the TCRdist pipeline. In a later analysis, each TCR beta chain was defined by its CDR3 amino acid sequence together with its V-gene family, and reads without a unique V-gene family were excluded. In a later analysis, 450 to 600 highly shared, low-generation-probability nucleotide sequences were removed to address suspected cross-contamination and a sequencing artifact. In a later analysis, a clonal expansion index was calculated for each public chain from normalized within-repertoire ranks of inferred template counts. A later analysis computed generation probabilities with a VDJ recombination model fitted to out-of-frame rearrangements, and checked the results against IGoR. In a later analysis, TCR-TCR, TCR-HLA and TCR-CMV co-occurrence was scored with hypergeometric tests, and a repertoire-size bias correction was applied to TCR pairs. In a later analysis, false discovery rates were estimated by permuting HLA or CMV assignments 20 times. In a later analysis, co-occurring TCRs were grouped using DBSCAN, and TCRdist sequence similarity was added for clustering within HLA-allele-positive subsets. Repertoires with fewer than 30,000 or more than 120,000 public chains were left out of co-occurrence clustering, as were five repertoires with anomalous nucleotide sharing. TCRdb re-hosts the immuneACCESS table, in-frame sequences only. Its copies lack some clones; in the studies checked, an unresolved V gene accounts for under half of them, and the cause for the rest is not known. V, J and clone size are taken as reported in that table, and D and trimming were inferred from the DNA itself. This sample lists around 100,000 clones; roughly 70% were detected once. The top ten hold under 13% of the sample.

This clone was seen only a few times. The antigen it recognizes is unknown. No clone much larger than this one lies a single base away; base qualities are absent. The chain was built from TRBV18 and TRBJ1-4; TRBD1 agrees with 9 junctional bases. The receptor comes from a man in his forties in good health and CMV-seropositive. The sequenced material came from PBMCs. The CDR3 is CASSSNTGTGQEKLFF. The nucleotide sequence is given as TGTGCCAGCTCATCAAACACCGGGACAGGGCAAGAAAAACTGTTTTTT.